This entry describes one TCR beta chain. Using immunoSEQ multiplex PCR, the repertoire was profiled, and TCRdb retains in-frame clones only, with some absent. The sample contains about 100,000 clones, approximately 91% of which appear only once. The data were obtained in a study of T cell responses to AZD1222 COVID-19 vaccine. The CDR3 consists of 15 residues. Germline V gene data show CDR1 as GTSNPN and CDR2 as SVGIG (reference sequence). The V end was cut by 0 bases, the J end by 0 bases, with 6 bases between. The clonotype was recovered from an adult in good health. The source material was peripheral blood, sampled on day 0 of AZD1222 vaccination. The rearrangement links TRBV30 to TRBJ2-6; D remains unclear. The CDR3 bases are TGTGCCTGGAGTGTAATGGCCTCTGGGGCCAACGTCCTGACTTTC. Its translation: CAWSVMASGANVLTF.